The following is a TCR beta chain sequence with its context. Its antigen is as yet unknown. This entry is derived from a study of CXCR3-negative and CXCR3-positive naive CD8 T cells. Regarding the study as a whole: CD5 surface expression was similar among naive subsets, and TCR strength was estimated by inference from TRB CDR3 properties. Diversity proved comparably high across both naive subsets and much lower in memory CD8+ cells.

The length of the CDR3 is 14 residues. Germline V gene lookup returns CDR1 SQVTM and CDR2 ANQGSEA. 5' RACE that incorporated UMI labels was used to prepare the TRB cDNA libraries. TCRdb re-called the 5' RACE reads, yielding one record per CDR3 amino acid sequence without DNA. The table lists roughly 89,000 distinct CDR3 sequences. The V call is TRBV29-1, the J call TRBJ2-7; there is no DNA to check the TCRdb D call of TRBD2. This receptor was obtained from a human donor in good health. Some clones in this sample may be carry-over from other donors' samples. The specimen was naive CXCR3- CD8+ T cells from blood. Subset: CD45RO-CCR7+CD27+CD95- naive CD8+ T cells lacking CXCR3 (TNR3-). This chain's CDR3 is CSVEGEAGSYEQYF.